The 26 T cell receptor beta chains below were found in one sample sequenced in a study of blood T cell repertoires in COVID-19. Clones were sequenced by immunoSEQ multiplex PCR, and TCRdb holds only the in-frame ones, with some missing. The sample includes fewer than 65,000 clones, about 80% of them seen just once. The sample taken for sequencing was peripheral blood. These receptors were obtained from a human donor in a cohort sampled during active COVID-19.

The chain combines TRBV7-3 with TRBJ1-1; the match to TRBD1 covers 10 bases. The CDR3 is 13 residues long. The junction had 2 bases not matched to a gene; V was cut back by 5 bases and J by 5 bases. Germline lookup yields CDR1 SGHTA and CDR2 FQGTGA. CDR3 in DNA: TGTGCCAGCAGCCGGACAGGGGGGACTGAAGCTTTCTTT. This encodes CASSRTGGTEAFF.

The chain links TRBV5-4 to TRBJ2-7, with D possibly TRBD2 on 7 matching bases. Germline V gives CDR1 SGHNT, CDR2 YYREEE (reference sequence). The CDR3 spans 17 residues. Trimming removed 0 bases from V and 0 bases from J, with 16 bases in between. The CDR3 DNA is TGTGCCAGCAGCTTGGATTTTCGGGGGGCCCCCTCCTACGAGCAGTACTTC. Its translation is CASSLDFRGAPSYEQYF. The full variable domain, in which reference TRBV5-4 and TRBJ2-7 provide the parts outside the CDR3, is ETGVTQSPTHLIKTRGQQVTLRCSSQSGHNTVSWYQQALGQGPQFIFQYYREEENGRGNFPPRFSGLQFPNYSSELNVNALELDDSALYLCASSLDFRGAPSYEQYFGPGTRLTVT.

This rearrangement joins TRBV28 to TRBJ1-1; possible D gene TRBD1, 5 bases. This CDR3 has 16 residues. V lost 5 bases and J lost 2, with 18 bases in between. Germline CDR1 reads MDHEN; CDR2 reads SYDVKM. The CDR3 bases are TGTGCCAGCAGTCCCCCTTTGGGGGGAGGTAACACTGAAGCTTTCTTT. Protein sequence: CASSPPLGGGNTEAFF.

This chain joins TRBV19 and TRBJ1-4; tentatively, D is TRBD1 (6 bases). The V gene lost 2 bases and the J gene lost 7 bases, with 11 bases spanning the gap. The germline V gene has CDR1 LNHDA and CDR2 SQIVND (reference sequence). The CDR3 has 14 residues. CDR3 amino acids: CASSIMSGAEKLFF. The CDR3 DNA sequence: TGTGCCAGTAGTATAATGTCAGGGGCTGAAAAACTGTTTTTT. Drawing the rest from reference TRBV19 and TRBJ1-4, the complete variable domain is DGGITQSPKYLFRKEGQNVTLSCEQNLNHDAMYWYRQDPGQGLRLIYYSQIVNDFQKGDIAEGYSVSREKKESFPLTVTSAQKNPTAFYLCASSIMSGAEKLFFGSGTQLSVL.

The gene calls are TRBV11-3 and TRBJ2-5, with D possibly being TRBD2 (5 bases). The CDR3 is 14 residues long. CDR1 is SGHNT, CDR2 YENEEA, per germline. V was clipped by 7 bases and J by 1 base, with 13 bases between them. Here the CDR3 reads CASIQEGVQETQYF. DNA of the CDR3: TGTGCCAGCATCCAAGAGGGAGTCCAAGAGACCCAGTACTTC. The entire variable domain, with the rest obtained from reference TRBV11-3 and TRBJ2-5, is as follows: EAGVVQSPRYKIIEKKQPVAFWCNPISGHNTLYWYLQNLGQGPELLIRYENEEAVDDSQLPKDRFSAERLKGVDSTLKIQPAELGDSAVYLCASIQEGVQETQYFGPGTRLLVL.

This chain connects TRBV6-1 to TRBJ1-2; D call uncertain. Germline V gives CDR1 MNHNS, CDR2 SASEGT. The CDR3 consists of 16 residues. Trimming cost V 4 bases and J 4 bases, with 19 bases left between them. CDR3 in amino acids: CASSAPGEVLSYGYTF. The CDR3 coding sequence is TGTGCCAGCAGTGCCCCCGGTGAGGTATTGAGCTATGGCTACACCTTC.

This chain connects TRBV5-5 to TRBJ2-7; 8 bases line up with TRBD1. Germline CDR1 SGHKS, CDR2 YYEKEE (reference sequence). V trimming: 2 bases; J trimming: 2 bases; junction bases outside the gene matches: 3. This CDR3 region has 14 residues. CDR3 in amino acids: CASSLGQGAYEQYF. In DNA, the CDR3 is TGTGCCAGCAGCTTAGGACAGGGTGCCTACGAGCAGTACTTC.

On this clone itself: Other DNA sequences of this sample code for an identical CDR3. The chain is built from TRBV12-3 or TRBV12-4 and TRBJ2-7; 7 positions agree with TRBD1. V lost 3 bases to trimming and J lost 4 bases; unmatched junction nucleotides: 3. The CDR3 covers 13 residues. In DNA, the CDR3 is TGTGCCAGCAGTTTGGGCAGGGGGTACGAGCAGTACTTC. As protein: CASSLGRGYEQYF.

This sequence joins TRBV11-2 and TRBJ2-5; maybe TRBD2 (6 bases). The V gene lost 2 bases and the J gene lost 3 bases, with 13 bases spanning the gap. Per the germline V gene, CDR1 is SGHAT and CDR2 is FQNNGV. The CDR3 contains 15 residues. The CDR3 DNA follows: TGTGCCAGCAGCTTATTCGACGGGAGAAAAGAGACCCAGTACTTC. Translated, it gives CASSLFDGRKETQYF.

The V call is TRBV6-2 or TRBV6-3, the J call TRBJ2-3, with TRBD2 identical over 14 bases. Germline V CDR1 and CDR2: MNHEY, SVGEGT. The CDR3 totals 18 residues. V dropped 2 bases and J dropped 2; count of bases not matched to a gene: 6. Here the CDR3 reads CASSYPRLAGGYTDTQYF. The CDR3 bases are TGTGCCAGCAGTTACCCGAGACTAGCGGGGGGGTACACAGATACGCAGTATTTT.

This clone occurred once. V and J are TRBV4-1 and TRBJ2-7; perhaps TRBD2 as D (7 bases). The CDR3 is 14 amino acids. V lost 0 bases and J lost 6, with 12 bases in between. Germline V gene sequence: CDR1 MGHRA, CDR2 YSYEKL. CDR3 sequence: CASSQEGGVAEQYF. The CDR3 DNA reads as TGCGCCAGCAGCCAAGAAGGGGGGGTCGCCGAGCAGTACTTC.

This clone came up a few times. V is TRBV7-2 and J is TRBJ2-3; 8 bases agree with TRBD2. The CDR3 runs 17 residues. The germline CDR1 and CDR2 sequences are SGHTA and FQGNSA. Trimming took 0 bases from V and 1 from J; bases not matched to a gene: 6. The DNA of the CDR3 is TGTGCCAGCAGCTTAGCGTTTAAAGCGGGGGGCACAGATACGCAGTATTTT. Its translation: CASSLAFKAGGTDTQYF.

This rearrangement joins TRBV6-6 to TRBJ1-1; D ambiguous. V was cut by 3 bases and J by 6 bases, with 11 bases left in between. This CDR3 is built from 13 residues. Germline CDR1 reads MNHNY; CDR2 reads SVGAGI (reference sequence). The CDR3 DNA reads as TGTGCCAGCAGTTATACGCCCACACCTGAAGCTTTCTTT. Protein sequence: CASSYTPTPEAFF.

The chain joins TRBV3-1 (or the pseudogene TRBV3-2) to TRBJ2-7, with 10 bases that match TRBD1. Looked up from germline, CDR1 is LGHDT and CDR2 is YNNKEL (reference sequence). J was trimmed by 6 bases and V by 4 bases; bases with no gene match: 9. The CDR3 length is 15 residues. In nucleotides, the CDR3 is TGTGCCAGCAGCCCGGGCATGGGACAGGGGCGCGAGCAGTACTTC. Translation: CASSPGMGQGREQYF.

The CDR3 protein is CASSYSGTGNYEQYF. The DNA of the CDR3 is TGTGCCAGCAGTTACTCCGGGACAGGTAACTACGAGCAGTACTTC. This sequence joins TRBV6-2 or TRBV6-3 and TRBJ2-7; 8 bases line up with TRBD1. V shed 0 bases, J shed 3 bases, and the junction held 4 bases outside the gene matches. The length of the CDR3 is 15 residues. From germline, CDR1 is MNHEY and CDR2 SVGEGT.

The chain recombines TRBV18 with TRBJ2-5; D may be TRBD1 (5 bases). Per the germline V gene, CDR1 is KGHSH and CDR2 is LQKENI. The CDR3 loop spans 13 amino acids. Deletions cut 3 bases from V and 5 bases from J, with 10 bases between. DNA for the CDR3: TGTGCCAGCTCACCCATAAACAGGGAGACCCAGTACTTC. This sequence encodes CASSPINRETQYF.

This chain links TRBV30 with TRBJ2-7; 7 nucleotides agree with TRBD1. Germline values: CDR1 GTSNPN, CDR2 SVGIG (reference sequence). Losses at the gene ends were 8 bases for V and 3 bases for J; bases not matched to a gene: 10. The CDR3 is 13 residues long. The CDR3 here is CALDRVIGYEQYF. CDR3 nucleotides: TGTGCCCTCGACAGGGTTATCGGCTACGAGCAGTACTTC.

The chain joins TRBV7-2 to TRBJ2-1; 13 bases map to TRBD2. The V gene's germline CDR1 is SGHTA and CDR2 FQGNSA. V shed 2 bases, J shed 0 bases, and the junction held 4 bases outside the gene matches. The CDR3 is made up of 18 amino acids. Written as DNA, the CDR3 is TGTGCCAGCAGCTTACCGGGACTAGCGGGACCCTCCTACAATGAGCAGTTCTTC. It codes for CASSLPGLAGPSYNEQFF.

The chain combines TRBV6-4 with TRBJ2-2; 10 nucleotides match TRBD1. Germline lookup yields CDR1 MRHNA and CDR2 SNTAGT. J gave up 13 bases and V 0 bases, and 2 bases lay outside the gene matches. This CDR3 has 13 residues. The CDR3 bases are TGTGCCAGCAGTGACTCTGACAGGGGGCGGCTGTTTTTT. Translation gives CASSDSDRGRLFF.

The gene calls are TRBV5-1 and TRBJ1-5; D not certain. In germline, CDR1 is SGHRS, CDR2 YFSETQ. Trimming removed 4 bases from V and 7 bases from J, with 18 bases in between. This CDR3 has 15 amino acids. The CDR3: CASSLQEGSKQPQHF. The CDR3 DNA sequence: TGCGCCAGCAGCCTTCAGGAAGGTTCTAAACAGCCCCAGCATTTT.

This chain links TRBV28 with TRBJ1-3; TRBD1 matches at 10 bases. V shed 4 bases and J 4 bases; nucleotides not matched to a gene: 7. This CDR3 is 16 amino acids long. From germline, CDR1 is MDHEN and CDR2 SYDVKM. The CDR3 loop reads CASSSPGQGFGNTIYF. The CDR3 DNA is TGTGCCAGCAGTTCCCCGGGACAGGGGTTCGGAAACACCATATATTTT.

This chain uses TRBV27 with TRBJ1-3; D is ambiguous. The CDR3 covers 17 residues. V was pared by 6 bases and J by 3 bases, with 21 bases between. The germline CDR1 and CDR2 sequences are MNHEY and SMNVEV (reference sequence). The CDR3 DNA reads TGTGCCAGCAGGTATAGAACGGGGATGGATTTTGGAAACACCATATATTTT. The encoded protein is CASRYRTGMDFGNTIYF.

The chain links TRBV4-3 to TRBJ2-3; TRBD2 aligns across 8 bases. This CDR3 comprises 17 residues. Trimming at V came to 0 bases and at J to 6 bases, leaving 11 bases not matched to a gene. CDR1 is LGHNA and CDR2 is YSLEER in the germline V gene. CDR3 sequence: CASSQDWGGGSPDTQYF. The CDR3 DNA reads TGCGCCAGCAGCCAAGATTGGGGCGGGGGGTCTCCCGATACGCAGTATTTT.

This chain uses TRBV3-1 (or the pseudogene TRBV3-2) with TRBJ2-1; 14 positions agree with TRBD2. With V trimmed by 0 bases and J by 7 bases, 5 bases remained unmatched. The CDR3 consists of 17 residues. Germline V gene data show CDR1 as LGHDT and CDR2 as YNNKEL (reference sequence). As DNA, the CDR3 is TGTGCCAGCAGCCAAGATCGACTAGCGGGGGGGAGTAATGAGCAGTTCTTC. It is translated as CASSQDRLAGGSNEQFF.

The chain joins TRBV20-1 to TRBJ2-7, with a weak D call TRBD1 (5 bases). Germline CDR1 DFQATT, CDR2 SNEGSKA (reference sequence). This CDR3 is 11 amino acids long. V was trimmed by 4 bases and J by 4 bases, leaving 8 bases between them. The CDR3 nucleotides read TGCAGTGCTACGACAGCTTACGAGCAGTACTTC. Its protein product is CSATTAYEQYF.

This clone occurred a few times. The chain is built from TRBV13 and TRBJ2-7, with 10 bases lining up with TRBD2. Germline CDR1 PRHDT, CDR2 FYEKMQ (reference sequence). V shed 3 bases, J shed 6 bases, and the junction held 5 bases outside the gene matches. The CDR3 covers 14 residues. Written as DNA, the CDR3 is TGTGCCAGCAGCTTTCCTAGCGGGAGCCGCGAGCAGTACTTC. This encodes CASSFPSGSREQYF.